This TCR beta chain was recorded in a study of shared clonotypes between healthy human individuals. Naive CD8 cells were CD45RO-negative, positively selected for CCR7, excluding terminally differentiated effector memory CD45RA+ cells. Only in-frame clones appear in the TCRdb table, and some are missing; sequencing was by immunoSEQ multiplex PCR. Altogether 600,000 or so clones are present, about 95% being singletons, with the ten largest covering around 0.11%. The specimen sequenced was naive CD8+ T cells sorted from blood. The source of this sequence is a woman in her twenties or thirties in good health.

CDR3 DNA sequence: TGTGCCAGCTCATTACCAGGGTCGAACACTGAAGCTTTCTTT. Translation: CASSLPGSNTEAFF. The rearrangement links TRBV18 to TRBJ1-1; a possible D gene is TRBD1 (5 bases). The CDR3 covers 14 residues. The germline CDR1 and CDR2 sequences are KGHSH and LQKENI. The ends were cut back, 5 bases at V and 1 base at J, with 11 bases in the middle. Full variable domain (missing parts from reference TRBV18 and TRBJ1-1): NAGVMQNPRHLVRRRGQEARLRCSPMKGHSHVYWYRQLPEEGLKFMVYLQKENIIDESGMPKERFSAEFPKEGPSILRIQQVVRGDSAAYFCASSLPGSNTEAFFGQGTRLTVV.